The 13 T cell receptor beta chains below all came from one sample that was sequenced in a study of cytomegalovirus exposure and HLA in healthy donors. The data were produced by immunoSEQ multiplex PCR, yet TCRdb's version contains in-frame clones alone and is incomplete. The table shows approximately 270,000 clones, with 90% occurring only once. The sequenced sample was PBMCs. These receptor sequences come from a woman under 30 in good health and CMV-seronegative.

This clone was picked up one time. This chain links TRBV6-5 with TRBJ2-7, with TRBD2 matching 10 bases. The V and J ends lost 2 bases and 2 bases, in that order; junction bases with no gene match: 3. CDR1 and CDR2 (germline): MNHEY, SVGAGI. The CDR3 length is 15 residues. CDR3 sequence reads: CASSYGSGGTYEQYV. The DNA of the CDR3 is TGTGCCAGCAGTTACGGTAGCGGGGGGACCTACGAGCAGTACGTC.

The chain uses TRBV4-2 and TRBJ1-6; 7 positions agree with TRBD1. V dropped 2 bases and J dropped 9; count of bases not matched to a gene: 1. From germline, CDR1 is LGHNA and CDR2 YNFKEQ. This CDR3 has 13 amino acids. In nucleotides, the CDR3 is TGTGCCAGCAGCCAACAGGGGGGTTCACCCCTCCACTTT. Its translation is CASSQQGGSPLHF.

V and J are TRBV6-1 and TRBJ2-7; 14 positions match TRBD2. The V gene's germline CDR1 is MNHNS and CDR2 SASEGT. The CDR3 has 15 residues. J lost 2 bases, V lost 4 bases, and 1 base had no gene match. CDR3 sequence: CASSGGLAGAYEQYF. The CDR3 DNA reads TGTGCCAGCAGTGGGGGACTAGCGGGGGCCTACGAGCAGTACTTC.

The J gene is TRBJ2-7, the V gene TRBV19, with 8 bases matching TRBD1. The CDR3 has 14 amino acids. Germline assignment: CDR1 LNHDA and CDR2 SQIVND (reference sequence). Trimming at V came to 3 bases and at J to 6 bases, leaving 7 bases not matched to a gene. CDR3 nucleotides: TGTGCCAGTAGTATCGCAGGGGGCCGAGGCGAGCAGTACTTC. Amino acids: CASSIAGGRGEQYF.

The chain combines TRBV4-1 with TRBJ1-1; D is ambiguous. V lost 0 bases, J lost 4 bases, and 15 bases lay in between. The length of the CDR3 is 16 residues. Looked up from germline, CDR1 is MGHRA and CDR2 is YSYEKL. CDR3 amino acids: CASSQDMSGMGTEAFF. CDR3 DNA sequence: TGCGCCAGCAGCCAAGATATGTCCGGGATGGGCACTGAAGCTTTCTTT.

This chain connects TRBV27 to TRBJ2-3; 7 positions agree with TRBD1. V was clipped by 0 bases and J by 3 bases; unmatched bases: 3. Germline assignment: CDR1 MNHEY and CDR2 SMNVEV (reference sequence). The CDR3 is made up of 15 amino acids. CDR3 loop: CASSLSTGRTDTQYF. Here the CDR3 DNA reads TGTGCCAGCAGTTTATCGACAGGGCGGACAGATACGCAGTATTTT.

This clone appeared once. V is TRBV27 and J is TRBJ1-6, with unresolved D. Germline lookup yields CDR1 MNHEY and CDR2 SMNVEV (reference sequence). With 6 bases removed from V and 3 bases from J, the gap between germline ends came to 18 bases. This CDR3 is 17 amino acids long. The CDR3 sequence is CASSEPARYGYNSPLHF. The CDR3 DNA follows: TGTGCCAGCAGCGAACCCGCTCGGTACGGCTATAATTCACCCCTCCACTTT.

The CDR3 region is CASSGRVPSYGYTF. DNA for the CDR3: TGTGCCAGCAGTGGGAGGGTTCCGTCCTATGGCTACACCTTC. This chain links TRBV6-1 with TRBJ1-2; no firm D call. Trimming left V 4 bases short and J 4 bases short, with 13 bases between. Germline V gives CDR1 MNHNS, CDR2 SASEGT. The CDR3 runs to 14 residues.

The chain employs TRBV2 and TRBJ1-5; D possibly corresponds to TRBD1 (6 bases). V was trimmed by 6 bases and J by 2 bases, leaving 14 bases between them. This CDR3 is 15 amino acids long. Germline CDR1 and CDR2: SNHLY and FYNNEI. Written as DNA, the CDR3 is TGTGCCAGCAGAGGGACAATCGGGCGCAATCAGCCCCAGCATTTT. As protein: CASRGTIGRNQPQHF. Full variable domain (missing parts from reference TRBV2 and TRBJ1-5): EPEVTQTPSHQVTQMGQEVILRCVPISNHLYFYWYRQILGQKVEFLVSFYNNEISEKSEIFDDQFSVERPDGSNFTLKIRSTKLEDSAMYFCASRGTIGRNQPQHFGDGTRLSIL.

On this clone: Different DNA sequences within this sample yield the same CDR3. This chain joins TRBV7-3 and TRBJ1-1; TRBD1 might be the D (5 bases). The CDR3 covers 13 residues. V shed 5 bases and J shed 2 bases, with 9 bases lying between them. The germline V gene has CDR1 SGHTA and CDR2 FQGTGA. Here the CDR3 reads CASSAQGNTEAFF. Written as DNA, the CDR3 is TGTGCCAGCAGCGCCCAGGGTAACACTGAAGCTTTCTTT.

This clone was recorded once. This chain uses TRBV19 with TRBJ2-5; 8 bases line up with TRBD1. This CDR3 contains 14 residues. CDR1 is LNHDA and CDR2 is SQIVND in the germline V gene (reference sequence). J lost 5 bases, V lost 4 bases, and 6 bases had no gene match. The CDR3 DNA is TGTGCCAGTAGTACTCAGGGGGCCGGGGAGACCCAGTACTTC. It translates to CASSTQGAGETQYF.

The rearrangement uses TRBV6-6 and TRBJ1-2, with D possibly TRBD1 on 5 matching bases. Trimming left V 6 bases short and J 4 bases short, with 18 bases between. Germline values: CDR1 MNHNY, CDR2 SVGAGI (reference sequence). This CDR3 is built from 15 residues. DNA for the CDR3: TGTGCCAGCAGAGCCTGGGGAGGGGATAGCTATGGCTACACCTTC. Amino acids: CASRAWGGDSYGYTF.

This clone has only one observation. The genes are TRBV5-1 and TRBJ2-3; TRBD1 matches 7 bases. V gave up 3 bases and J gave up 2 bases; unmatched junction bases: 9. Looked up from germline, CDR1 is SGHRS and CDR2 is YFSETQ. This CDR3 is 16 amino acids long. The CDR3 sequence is CASSSGAGQDTDTQYF. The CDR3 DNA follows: TGCGCCAGCAGCTCCGGGGCCGGACAGGACACAGATACGCAGTATTTT.